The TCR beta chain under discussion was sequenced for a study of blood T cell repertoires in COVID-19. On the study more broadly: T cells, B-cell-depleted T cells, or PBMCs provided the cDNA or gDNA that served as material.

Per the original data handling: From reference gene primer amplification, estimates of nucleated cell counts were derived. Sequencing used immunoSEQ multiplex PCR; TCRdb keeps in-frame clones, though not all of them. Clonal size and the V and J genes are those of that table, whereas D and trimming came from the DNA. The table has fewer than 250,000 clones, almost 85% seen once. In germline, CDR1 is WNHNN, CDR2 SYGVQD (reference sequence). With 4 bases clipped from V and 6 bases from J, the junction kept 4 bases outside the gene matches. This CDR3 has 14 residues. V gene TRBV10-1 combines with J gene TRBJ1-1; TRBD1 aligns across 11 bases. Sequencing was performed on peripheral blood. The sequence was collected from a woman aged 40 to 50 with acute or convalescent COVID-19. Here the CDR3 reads CASSAGTGGSEAFF. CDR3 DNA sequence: TGCGCCAGCAGTGCCGGGACAGGGGGTTCTGAAGCTTTCTTT.